One and the same sample provided the 30 T cell receptor beta chains below, sequenced in a study of shared clonotypes between healthy human individuals. Sequenced by immunoSEQ multiplex PCR; TCRdb stores in-frame clones only, minus some. The table includes approximately 1.4 million clones, 95% to 99% detected once. The sample was naive CD4+ T cells sorted from blood. As for subset: CD45RA+ positively selected. The receptors were gathered from a man aged 25-45 years in good health.

The chain carries TRBV28 and TRBJ2-1; 7 bases match TRBD2. In germline, CDR1 is MDHEN, CDR2 SYDVKM. The junction had 3 bases not matched to a gene; V was cut back by 2 bases and J by 8 bases. The CDR3 is made up of 13 amino acids. The CDR3 DNA sequence: TGTGCCAGCAGTTTAGCGGGAGTTGATGAGCAGTTCTTC. Residues: CASSLAGVDEQFF.

This clone is a singleton in its sample. This sequence joins TRBV7-6 and TRBJ1-5; D is unclear. The CDR3 is 14 amino acids. The germline V gene has CDR1 SGHVS and CDR2 FNYEAQ. The V and J ends lost 4 bases and 0 bases respectively, with 7 bases between them. CDR3 nucleotide sequence: TGTGCCAGCAGCTCGACGGTTAGCAATCAGCCCCAGCATTTT. Translating it yields CASSSTVSNQPQHF.

This chain connects TRBV10-2 to TRBJ1-5; TRBD1 agrees at 7 bases. There are 13 residues in the CDR3. The J segment lost 6 bases and the V segment lost 7 bases, leaving 6 bases of the junction unmatched. CDR1 and CDR2 from the germline V gene are WSHSY and SAAADI. The CDR3 region is CASMRQGGQPQHF. CDR3 nucleotides: TGCGCCAGCATGCGACAGGGTGGTCAGCCCCAGCATTTT.

In this sample, this clone turned up once. The chain joins TRBV5-1 to TRBJ2-3; 8 bases align to TRBD1. The CDR3 has 15 amino acids. Trimming took 7 bases from V and 5 from J; bases not matched to a gene: 12. The germline CDR1 and CDR2 sequences are SGHRS and YFSETQ. The DNA of the CDR3 is TGCGCCAGCTCCCGGGGCAGGGGGCGAATAGATACGCAGTATTTT. Its translation is CASSRGRGRIDTQYF.

This rearrangement joins TRBV18 to TRBJ1-2; 9 bases agree with TRBD1. The CDR3 covers 18 residues. After removal of 5 bases from V and 4 bases from J, the junction contained 17 bases not matched to a gene. Germline-derived CDR1 and CDR2 are KGHSH and LQKENI. The CDR3 is CASSIGQGPKLGLYGYTF. CDR3 sequence (DNA): TGTGCCAGCTCAATTGGACAGGGGCCGAAATTAGGTCTCTATGGCTACACCTTC.

The chain couples TRBV6-5 to TRBJ1-3, with D possibly matching TRBD1 (5 bases). This CDR3 region has 15 residues. Germline V gives CDR1 MNHEY, CDR2 SVGAGI. The V and J ends lost 0 bases and 3 bases respectively, with 9 bases between them. In DNA form, the CDR3 reads TGTGCCAGCAGTTACTCGTGGGGGGGTGGAAACACCATATATTTT. Protein sequence: CASSYSWGGGNTIYF.

This clone came up once. V is TRBV27 and J is TRBJ2-7; tentative D call: TRBD2 (7 bases). The V end lost 6 bases, the J end lost 2 bases, and 29 bases lay between the germline ends. This CDR3 has 19 residues. CDR1 is MNHEY and CDR2 is SMNVEV in the germline V gene (reference sequence). CDR3 sequence reads: CASRAGGQTDVYRPYEQYF. As DNA, the CDR3 is TGTGCCAGCAGGGCCGGGGGGCAAACGGACGTTTATCGCCCCTACGAGCAGTACTTC.

In regard to this clone: The same CDR3 also results from other DNA sequences found in this sample. The V and J genes are TRBV30 and TRBJ1-3; D is unclear. V lost 0 bases, J lost 0 bases, and 6 bases lay in between. The germline V gene has CDR1 GTSNPN and CDR2 SVGIG (reference sequence). CDR3 length equals 14 residues. CDR3 protein: CAWSVGGSGNTIYF. Here the CDR3 DNA reads TGTGCCTGGAGTGTAGGCGGCTCTGGAAACACCATATATTTT.

This rearrangement joins TRBV19 to TRBJ2-1, with 10 bases that match TRBD2. CDR1 and CDR2 from the germline V gene are LNHDA and SQIVND (reference sequence). V trimming: 5 bases; J trimming: 0 bases; junction bases outside the gene matches: 7. This CDR3 comprises 17 residues. CDR3 in DNA: TGTGCCAGTAGTGGGGTGGGACTAGCGAGCTCCTACAATGAGCAGTTCTTC. It yields the protein CASSGVGLASSYNEQFF.

The rearrangement uses TRBV18 and TRBJ2-1, with 13 bases aligning to TRBD2. CDR3 length equals 17 residues. CDR1 is KGHSH, CDR2 LQKENI, per germline. J gave up 6 bases and V 4 bases, and 9 bases lay outside the gene matches. In DNA form, the CDR3 reads TGTGCCAGCTCACTAAGAGGACTAGCGGGAGAACGCAATGAGCAGTTCTTC. Translation gives CASSLRGLAGERNEQFF. Full variable domain (missing parts from reference TRBV18 and TRBJ2-1): NAGVMQNPRHLVRRRGQEARLRCSPMKGHSHVYWYRQLPEEGLKFMVYLQKENIIDESGMPKERFSAEFPKEGPSILRIQQVVRGDSAAYFCASSLRGLAGERNEQFFGPGTRLTVL.

CDR3 sequence: CASSPQGALLAAFF. CDR3 coding DNA: TGTGCCAGCAGTCCTCAGGGGGCGCTTCTGGCCGCTTTCTTT. This chain connects TRBV28 to TRBJ1-1; TRBD1 aligns across 8 bases. Germline V gene lookup returns CDR1 MDHEN and CDR2 SYDVKM. Unmatched junction bases numbered 13, after V lost 5 bases and J lost 11 bases. The CDR3 is made up of 14 amino acids.

This sequence joins TRBV2 and TRBJ2-5; perhaps TRBD2 as D (6 bases). V dropped 4 bases and J dropped 4 bases, with 22 bases sitting between them. Germline loops: CDR1 SNHLY, CDR2 FYNNEI. This CDR3 region has 17 residues. The CDR3 reads CASSGSTGSEGTETQYF. In DNA, the CDR3 is TGTGCCAGCAGTGGGTCTACCGGGAGCGAGGGGACAGAGACCCAGTACTTC.

The CDR3 coding sequence is TGTGCCAGCTCACCACTGAATCAGGGAATATATGATACGCAGTATTTT. This sequence encodes CASSPLNQGIYDTQYF. The chain employs TRBV18 and TRBJ2-3, with D possibly matching TRBD1 (5 bases). The V end lost 1 base, the J end lost 6 bases, and 17 bases lay between the germline ends. The germline V gene encodes CDR1 KGHSH and CDR2 LQKENI. This CDR3 region has 16 residues. Combining the CDR3 with reference TRBV18 and TRBJ2-3 gives the whole variable domain NAGVMQNPRHLVRRRGQEARLRCSPMKGHSHVYWYRQLPEEGLKFMVYLQKENIIDESGMPKERFSAEFPKEGPSILRIQQVVRGDSAAYFCASSPLNQGIYDTQYFGPGTRLTVL.

The V gene is TRBV13, the J gene TRBJ2-7, with unresolved D. Trimming left V 5 bases short and J 0 bases short, with 5 bases between. The CDR3 consists of 12 residues. Germline CDR1 reads PRHDT; CDR2 reads FYEKMQ (reference sequence). The CDR3 nucleotides are TGTGCCAGCAGCACGAGCTCCTACGAGCAGTACTTC. This encodes CASSTSSYEQYF. Full variable domain (remainder filled in from reference TRBV13 and TRBJ2-7): AAGVIQSPRHLIKEKRETATLKCYPIPRHDTVYWYQQGPGQDPQFLISFYEKMQSDKGSIPDRFSAQQFSDYHSELNMSSLELGDSALYFCASSTSSYEQYFGPGTRLTVT.

The J gene is TRBJ1-5, the V gene TRBV28, with 8 nucleotides matching TRBD1. This CDR3 comprises 14 residues. Germline trimming cut 7 bases from V and 5 bases from J; bases unmatched to any gene: 7. Germline V gives CDR1 MDHEN, CDR2 SYDVKM. The CDR3 protein is CASKRAGGYQPQHF. The DNA for the CDR3 is TGTGCCAGCAAGAGGGCAGGGGGCTATCAGCCCCAGCATTTT. Using reference TRBV28 and TRBJ1-5 for the parts outside the CDR3, the full variable domain is DVKVTQSSRYLVKRTGEKVFLECVQDMDHENMFWYRQDPGLGLRLIYFSYDVKMKEKGDIPEGYSVSREKKERFSLILESASTNQTSMYLCASKRAGGYQPQHFGDGTRLSIL.

The chain links TRBV10-3 to TRBJ2-2; D gene unclear. The germline V gene has CDR1 ENHRY and CDR2 SYGVKD. Between the trimmed V and J ends, which lost 2 bases and 1 base, there was a span of 8 bases. This CDR3 has 15 amino acids. In DNA form, the CDR3 reads TGTGCCATCAGTGAGGCTAGACAGAACACCGGGGAGCTGTTTTTT. It specifies CAISEARQNTGELFF.

This clone was detected only once. This chain's CDR3 is CASSLGLAGGRADTQYF. The DNA of the CDR3 is TGTGCCAGCAGCTTGGGACTAGCGGGAGGGCGGGCAGATACGCAGTATTTT. The gene calls are TRBV7-9 and TRBJ2-3; 16 nucleotides line up with TRBD2. Germline V gene lookup returns CDR1 SEHNR and CDR2 FQNEAQ (reference sequence). Germline trimming cut 3 bases from V and 4 bases from J; bases unmatched to any gene: 4. The CDR3 length is 17 residues.

The V call is TRBV28, the J call TRBJ2-7; perhaps TRBD1 as D (5 bases). Between the trimmed V and J ends, which lost 4 bases and 7 bases, there was a span of 17 bases. The V gene's germline CDR1 is MDHEN and CDR2 SYDVKM. The CDR3 length is 14 residues. The CDR3 loop is CASSSPAGIREQYF. CDR3 in DNA: TGTGCCAGCAGTTCTCCCGCAGGGATCAGAGAGCAGTACTTC.

The rearrangement joins TRBV7-3 to TRBJ2-1; D unresolved. This CDR3 is built from 14 residues. V lost 2 bases and J lost 6, with 11 bases in between. Germline V gives CDR1 SGHTA, CDR2 FQGTGA. CDR3 in DNA: TGTGCCAGCAGCTTATCAAAAGACCTCAATGAGCAGTTCTTC. Translation gives CASSLSKDLNEQFF.

The chain is built from TRBV9 and TRBJ2-5; TRBD1 agrees at 8 bases. From germline, CDR1 is SGDLS and CDR2 YYNGEE. CDR3 length: 17 residues. J was trimmed by 5 bases and V by 0 bases; bases with no gene match: 12. This CDR3 is CASSVEDRDWTGETQYF. The CDR3 DNA reads as TGTGCCAGCAGCGTAGAGGACAGGGATTGGACAGGGGAGACCCAGTACTTC.

In regard to this clone: A much larger clonotype is one base distant, so this may be a read error. The same CDR3 arises from other DNA sequences in this sample as well. The chain links TRBV5-4 to TRBJ2-5; D is possibly TRBD2 (6 bases). The CDR3 is 11 residues long. V lost 4 bases, J lost 5 bases, and 6 bases lay in between. Looked up from germline, CDR1 is SGHNT and CDR2 is YYREEE (reference sequence). CDR3 in DNA: TGTGCCAGCAGCGGAGGGGAGACCCAGTACTTC. Residues: CASSGGETQYF.

The gene calls are TRBV11-2 and TRBJ2-7; D may be TRBD2 (7 bases). Germline loops: CDR1 SGHAT, CDR2 FQNNGV. Trimming removed 5 bases at V and 7 bases at J, with 15 bases between. This CDR3 has 13 amino acids. The CDR3 loop is CASSRGALGEQYF. The DNA for the CDR3 is TGTGCCAGCAGCCGGGGGGCGCTGGGAGAGCAGTACTTC. Looking up the rest from reference TRBV11-2 and TRBJ2-7 gives the full variable domain: EAGVAQSPRYKIIEKRQSVAFWCNPISGHATLYWYQQILGQGPKLLIQFQNNGVVDDSQLPKDRFSAERLKGVDSTLKIQPAKLEDSAVYLCASSRGALGEQYFGPGTRLTVT.

The chain links TRBV27 to TRBJ2-7, with 8 bases aligning to TRBD2. The CDR3 sequence is 15 residues long. J was trimmed by 1 base and V by 5 bases; bases with no gene match: 7. Germline V lookup: CDR1 MNHEY, CDR2 SMNVEV (reference sequence). CDR3: CASSNVAGGSYEQYF. As DNA, the CDR3 is TGTGCCAGCAGTAACGTGGCGGGGGGTTCCTACGAGCAGTACTTC.

The chain has TRBV18 and TRBJ1-1, with a weak D call TRBD1 (6 bases). V was trimmed by 2 bases and J by 0 bases, leaving 16 bases between them. The CDR3 has 17 residues. The germline CDR1 and CDR2 sequences are KGHSH and LQKENI. The CDR3 sequence: CASSPFEAGALNTEAFF. The CDR3 DNA follows: TGTGCCAGCTCACCATTTGAGGCAGGGGCCTTGAACACTGAAGCTTTCTTT. Based on the CDR3 plus reference TRBV18 and TRBJ1-1, the full variable domain is NAGVMQNPRHLVRRRGQEARLRCSPMKGHSHVYWYRQLPEEGLKFMVYLQKENIIDESGMPKERFSAEFPKEGPSILRIQQVVRGDSAAYFCASSPFEAGALNTEAFFGQGTRLTVV.

V usage is TRBV11-2 and J usage is TRBJ2-3; D unresolved. The CDR3 sequence is 15 residues long. From germline, CDR1 is SGHAT and CDR2 FQNNGV. Trimming removed 2 bases at V and 0 bases at J, with 9 bases between. The CDR3 reads CASSLTGFSTDTQYF. CDR3 DNA sequence: TGTGCCAGCAGCTTAACCGGATTTAGCACAGATACGCAGTATTTT.

This chain connects TRBV11-2 to TRBJ2-1; D not resolved. This CDR3 has 15 amino acids. From germline, CDR1 is SGHAT and CDR2 FQNNGV. V lost 6 bases and J 6 bases, leaving 18 bases between the germline ends. The CDR3 loop reads CASRTVRGATNEQFF. In nucleotides, the CDR3 is TGTGCCAGCAGAACAGTCCGCGGCGCGACCAATGAGCAGTTCTTC. The whole variable domain, filled in from reference TRBV11-2 and TRBJ2-1, reads EAGVAQSPRYKIIEKRQSVAFWCNPISGHATLYWYQQILGQGPKLLIQFQNNGVVDDSQLPKDRFSAERLKGVDSTLKIQPAKLEDSAVYLCASRTVRGATNEQFFGPGTRLTVL.

The V gene is TRBV20-1, the J gene TRBJ1-4; maybe TRBD1 (6 bases). CDR1 DFQATT and CDR2 SNEGSKA come from the germline V gene (reference sequence). Trimming shortened V by 6 bases and J by 7 bases, and 9 bases separated the two germline ends. CDR3 length: 11 residues. CDR3 in amino acids: CSALGGEKLFF. For the CDR3, the DNA is TGCAGTGCCCTAGGGGGTGAAAAACTGTTTTTT.

V usage is TRBV25-1 and J usage is TRBJ1-2; TRBD1 matches at 8 bases. This CDR3 region has 14 residues. With 6 bases clipped from V and 0 bases from J, the junction kept 3 bases outside the gene matches. CDR1 is MGHDK, CDR2 SYGVNS, per germline. The CDR3: CASRGQGSNYGYTF. DNA for the CDR3: TGTGCCAGCAGAGGACAGGGTTCTAACTATGGCTACACCTTC.

The chain joins TRBV2 to TRBJ1-1; TRBD1 matches 8 bases. Germline CDR1 reads SNHLY; CDR2 reads FYNNEI. CDR3 length equals 13 residues. Unmatched junction bases numbered 3, after V lost 5 bases and J lost 4 bases. The CDR3 DNA is TGTGCCAGCAGTTCGGACAGGGCCACTGAAGCTTTCTTT. It yields the protein CASSSDRATEAFF.

The V gene is TRBV13, the J gene TRBJ1-2; 7 bases align to TRBD1. J lost 0 bases, V lost 9 bases, and 4 bases had no gene match. The CDR3 sequence is 13 residues long. Germline CDR1 reads PRHDT; CDR2 reads FYEKMQ (reference sequence). The chain's CDR3 is CASDREANYGYTF. The CDR3 region has the DNA TGTGCCAGTGACAGGGAAGCTAACTATGGCTACACCTTC.